The 30 T cell receptor beta chains in this list originate from one sample, sequenced in a study of T cell repertoires in cytomegalovirus infection. TCRdb called the reads again in MiXCR, with one record for every CDR3 protein. The sample carries under 250,000 distinct CDR3 sequences, approximately 13% recorded once. Input material: PBMCs. The receptors were gathered from a human donor in good health (CMV status not recorded). Some clones in this sample may be carry-over from other donors' samples.

This clonotype was recorded at least ten times. The V call is TRBV6-2 or TRBV6-3, the J call TRBJ2-2; D may be TRBD1 or TRBD2 (6 bases each). V lost 7 bases, J lost 2 bases, and 14 bases lay in between. The CDR3 consists of 15 residues. Germline lookup yields CDR1 MNHEY and CDR2 SVGEGT. The CDR3 loop is CASKEGGLNTGELFF. Written as DNA, the CDR3 is TGTGCCAGCAAGGAAGGGGGACTCAACACCGGGGAGCTGTTTTTT.

By proportion, this clonotype is medium-sized (0.01 to 0.1%). This chain links TRBV7-2 with TRBJ2-3, with unresolved D. CDR1 is SGHTA, CDR2 FQGNSA, per germline. V was cut by 4 bases and J by 2 bases, with 1 base left in between. The CDR3 is 11 residues long. CDR3 residues: CASSSTDTQYF. In DNA, the CDR3 is TGTGCCAGCAGCTCCACAGATACGCAGTATTTT.

The sample holds many counts of this clonotype. V and J are TRBV11-1 and TRBJ1-1; D is unresolved. CDR3 length: 15 amino acids. Between the trimmed V and J ends, which lost 0 bases and 0 bases, there was a span of 8 bases. In germline, CDR1 is SGHAT, CDR2 FQDESV (reference sequence). The CDR3 DNA sequence: TGTGCCAGCAGCTTAGCTATGGCAATGAACACTGAAGCTTTCTTT. This codes for CASSLAMAMNTEAFF.

This clonotype was seen more than once but under ten times. J is TRBJ2-1 and V is TRBV7-2; D is ambiguous. V was clipped by 2 bases and J by 6 bases, with 11 bases between them. Germline loops: CDR1 SGHTA, CDR2 FQGNSA. CDR3 length equals 14 residues. The CDR3 loop reads CASSLSVQSNEQFF. The CDR3 coding sequence is TGTGCCAGCAGCTTAAGTGTACAGAGCAATGAGCAGTTCTTC.

The chain links TRBV9 to TRBJ2-5, with no clear D. The CDR3 has 14 amino acids. CDR1 SGDLS and CDR2 YYNGEE come from the germline V gene. V lost 0 bases to trimming and J lost 2 bases, with 8 bases between them. The CDR3 region is CASSVGLRQETQYF. CDR3 DNA: TGTGCCAGCAGCGTAGGGTTGCGGCAAGAGACCCAGTACTTC.

This clonotype was observed a handful of times. This chain uses TRBV6-2 or TRBV6-3 with TRBJ1-3; TRBD1 matches at 8 bases. The CDR3 is 17 residues long. Germline assignment: CDR1 MNHEY and CDR2 SVGEGT. Trimming cost V 5 bases and J 0 bases; bases outside gene matches: 9. The CDR3 DNA is TGTGCCAGCAGTACCCGGGACAGGCTTCACTCTGGAAACACCATATATTTT. This gives the protein CASSTRDRLHSGNTIYF.

The chain links TRBV5-1 to TRBJ1-2; no definite D call. The germline V gene has CDR1 SGHRS and CDR2 YFSETQ. V lost 0 bases, J lost 1 base, and 4 bases lay in between. The CDR3 has 13 residues. CDR3 nucleotides: TGCGCCAGCAGCTTGGAGGTTAACTATGGCTACACCTTC. Protein sequence: CASSLEVNYGYTF. Together with reference TRBV5-1 and TRBJ1-2, the CDR3 gives the full variable domain: KAGVTQTPRYLIKTRGQQVTLSCSPISGHRSVSWYQQTPGQGLQFLFEYFSETQRNKGNFPGRFSGRQFSNSRSEMNVSTLELGDSALYLCASSLEVNYGYTFGSGTRLTVV.

This clonotype was seen repeatedly, ten times or more. The chain recombines TRBV11-2 with TRBJ1-1; D might be TRBD1 (6 bases). CDR1 SGHAT and CDR2 FQNNGV come from the germline V gene. This CDR3 contains 14 residues. V was cut by 5 bases and J by 10 bases, with 20 bases left in between. DNA of the CDR3: TGTGCCAGCAGCGAGGGGCAGGGGACGGGAAGAGCTTTCTTT. As protein: CASSEGQGTGRAFF.

The chain recombines TRBV6-1 with TRBJ2-1, with 12 bases fitting TRBD2. J gave up 3 bases and V 5 bases, and 5 bases lay outside the gene matches. The CDR3 consists of 16 residues. Germline lookup yields CDR1 MNHNS and CDR2 SASEGT. DNA for the CDR3: TGTGCCAGCAGTAAGTCTAGCGGGAGGGTCTACAATGAGCAGTTCTTC. Protein product: CASSKSSGRVYNEQFF.

In its sample, this clonotype was seen many times. J is TRBJ2-3 and V is TRBV7-2; perhaps TRBD1 as D (5 bases). Germline loops: CDR1 SGHTA, CDR2 FQGNSA. This CDR3 is 15 amino acids long. V was cut by 1 base and J by 4 bases, with 12 bases left in between. The DNA for the CDR3 is TGTGCCAGCAGCTTAGGGGGCGCTAGGTCAGATACGCAGTATTTT. This translates into CASSLGGARSDTQYF.

This clonotype has just a few counts. The V gene is TRBV12-3 or TRBV12-4, the J gene TRBJ2-3, with TRBD2 matching 7 bases. Germline trimming cut 8 bases from V and 4 bases from J; bases unmatched to any gene: 6. CDR3 length: 13 amino acids. The chain's CDR3 is CASQAGVSDTQYF. CDR3 bases: TGTGCCAGCCAGGCGGGGGTCTCAGATACGCAGTATTTT.

Many counts were recorded for this clonotype. The chain joins TRBV7-2 to TRBJ2-4; D is possibly TRBD1 (5 bases). The V end lost 5 bases, the J end lost 0 bases, and 20 bases lay between the germline ends. This CDR3 region has 18 residues. Germline CDR1 SGHTA, CDR2 FQGNSA. The CDR3 protein is CASSPLGRQLLAKNIQYF. As DNA, the CDR3 is TGTGCCAGCAGCCCCCTAGGGCGACAGCTACTAGCCAAAAACATTCAGTACTTC.

This clonotype was seen many times. The chain recombines TRBV4-3 with TRBJ2-1; TRBD2 matches at 7 bases. Germline CDR1 and CDR2: LGHNA and YSLEER. CDR3 length equals 15 residues. The trim removed 0 bases at V and 6 bases at J, leaving 5 bases unmatched. The DNA for the CDR3 is TGCGCCAGCAGCCAAGAGGGACTACAAAGCAATGAGCAGTTCTTC. As protein: CASSQEGLQSNEQFF.

The rearrangement links TRBV12-3 or TRBV12-4 to TRBJ2-1; 7 nucleotides match TRBD1. This CDR3 is 17 amino acids long. V was pared by 3 bases and J by 0 bases, with 8 bases of the junction left unmatched. The CDR3 sequence: CASSFSKGASSYNEQFF. In DNA form, the CDR3 reads TGTGCCAGCAGTTTTTCGAAGGGGGCGAGCTCCTACAATGAGCAGTTCTTC.

This clonotype was detected a few times. The rearrangement joins TRBV6-6 to TRBJ1-1, with 9 nucleotides matching TRBD1. Germline V gene data show CDR1 as MNHNY and CDR2 as SVGAGI (reference sequence). The ends lost 6 bases at V and 2 bases at J; junction bases unmatched: 4. The CDR3 is 14 amino acids. CDR3: CASRDTGGNTEAFF. The CDR3 DNA follows: TGTGCCAGCAGAGACACAGGGGGCAACACTGAAGCTTTCTTT.

Comment on this clonotype: It may be a read error: a sequence one base away is much more abundant. The chain links TRBV7-2 to TRBJ2-1; D is undetermined. Per the germline V gene, CDR1 is SGHTA and CDR2 is FQGNSA. The CDR3 loop spans 15 amino acids. CDR3 residues: CAISLSLPSYNEQFF. The DNA for the CDR3 is TGTGCCATCAGCTTATCCCTCCCGAGCTACAATGAGCAGTTCTTC.

This clonotype was seen ten or more times. V and J are TRBV19 and TRBJ2-2; D unclear. CDR3 length equals 12 residues. Trimming stripped 8 bases from V and 5 bases from J, with 9 bases between. Germline loops: CDR1 LNHDA, CDR2 SQIVND (reference sequence). CDR3 amino acids: CASRRGTGELFF. Here the CDR3 DNA reads TGTGCCAGTCGGAGAGGAACCGGGGAGCTGTTTTTT.

In this sample, this clonotype turned up many times. The CDR3: CASSPRELTEAFF. In DNA, the CDR3 is TGTGCCAGCAGCCCACGGGAGTTAACTGAAGCTTTCTTT. The chain combines TRBV7-7 with TRBJ1-1; D remains ambiguous. Per germline, CDR1 SSHAT and CDR2 FNYEAQ (reference sequence). The CDR3 is 13 residues long. V lost 5 bases and J lost 5, with 12 bases in between.

The gene calls are TRBV24-1 and TRBJ1-1, with 8 bases that match TRBD1. Germline CDR1 and CDR2: KGHDR and SFDVKD. The ends lost 7 bases at V and 4 bases at J; junction bases unmatched: 4. This CDR3 contains 13 residues. CDR3 nucleotides: TGTGCCACCAGAGGACAGGGAGGCACTGAAGCTTTCTTT. Translation gives CATRGQGGTEAFF.

This clonotype showed up just a few times. J is TRBJ2-1 and V is TRBV20-1; TRBD2 matches 8 bases. Unmatched junction bases numbered 6, after V lost 0 bases and J lost 2 bases. The CDR3 length is 16 residues. Germline CDR1 is DFQATT and CDR2 is SNEGSKA (reference sequence). CDR3: CSARDLGAGAYNEQFF. CDR3 sequence (DNA): TGCAGTGCTAGAGATCTCGGAGCGGGGGCCTACAATGAGCAGTTCTTC.

In DNA form, the CDR3 reads TGTGCCAGCTCCCCCGCAGGATCCAATCAGCCCCAGCATTTT. Protein: CASSPAGSNQPQHF. This sequence joins TRBV12-3 or TRBV12-4 and TRBJ1-5; D call uncertain. The CDR3 runs to 14 residues. The V end lost 8 bases, the J end lost 3 bases, and 14 bases lay between the germline ends.

This clonotype was detected a few times. The chain recombines TRBV5-1 with TRBJ1-1; tentatively, D is TRBD1 (5 bases). This CDR3 region has 14 residues. Per the germline V gene, CDR1 is SGHRS and CDR2 is YFSETQ. V was trimmed by 5 bases and J by 4 bases, leaving 15 bases between them. CDR3 DNA sequence: TGCGCCAGCAGTTCACAGTCTCAGGGCACTGAAGCTTTCTTT. Encoded protein: CASSSQSQGTEAFF.

The chain carries TRBV29-1 and TRBJ1-2; D gene ambiguous. The ends were cut back, 0 bases at V and 8 bases at J, with 7 bases in the middle. Per germline, CDR1 SQVTM and CDR2 ANQGSEA. This CDR3 is built from 11 residues. The CDR3 DNA reads as TGCAGCGTTGAAGATCAGGAGGGCTACACCTTC. This codes for CSVEDQEGYTF.

The V and J genes are TRBV20-1 and TRBJ2-2, with a possible D match to TRBD2 (6 bases). CDR1 and CDR2 from the germline V gene are DFQATT and SNEGSKA (reference sequence). Trimming took 3 bases from V and 2 from J, leaving 10 bases between them. The CDR3 contains 14 residues. The CDR3 protein is CSARGDLNTGELFF. For the CDR3, the DNA is TGCAGTGCTAGGGGGGACTTAAACACCGGGGAGCTGTTTTTT.

This clonotype was recorded at least ten times. The chain has TRBV12-3 or TRBV12-4 and TRBJ2-5, with 8 bases matching TRBD1. The CDR3 covers 13 residues. V lost 5 bases and J lost 7; bases outside the gene matches: 6. CDR3 nucleotides: TGTGCCAGCAGTGCCGACAGGGGTGGGACCCAGTACTTC. Translation: CASSADRGGTQYF.

This clonotype was picked up many times. The V and J genes are TRBV12-3 or TRBV12-4 and TRBJ2-5, with 9 bases fitting TRBD2. The CDR3 has 17 amino acids. V dropped 6 bases and J dropped 5; count of bases not matched to a gene: 16. DNA for the CDR3: TGTGCCAGCAGCCAAACGGTGCGGGGGGGCAAGTTGGAGACCCAGTACTTC. It codes for CASSQTVRGGKLETQYF.

There are a few counts of this clonotype. V and J are TRBV23-1 and TRBJ2-7; TRBD2 agrees at 8 bases. TRBV23-1 is marked as an open reading frame, function uncertain. The CDR3 spans 14 residues. With V trimmed by 3 bases and J by 4 bases, 5 bases remained unmatched. CDR3 nucleotides: TGCGCCAGCAGTCACCTAGCGGGCCTATACGAGCAGTACTTC. Protein sequence: CASSHLAGLYEQYF.

The chain has TRBV27 and TRBJ2-2, with 7 bases that match TRBD1. V shed 5 bases and J 1 base; nucleotides not matched to a gene: 4. The CDR3 loop spans 15 amino acids. Germline loops: CDR1 MNHEY, CDR2 SMNVEV (reference sequence). DNA for the CDR3: TGTGCCAGCAGTCCCGGGACAGTGAACACCGGGGAGCTGTTTTTT. Amino acids: CASSPGTVNTGELFF.

This clonotype was seen ten or more times. V and J are TRBV28 and TRBJ2-2; D gene unclear. The V gene lost 6 bases and the J gene lost 0 bases, with 5 bases spanning the gap. Germline V CDR1 and CDR2: MDHEN, SYDVKM. The CDR3 loop spans 13 amino acids. CDR3 in DNA: TGTGCCAGCAGATTTCCGAACACCGGGGAGCTGTTTTTT. Its protein product is CASRFPNTGELFF.

The J gene is TRBJ2-1, the V gene TRBV27, with 8 bases identical to TRBD2. CDR1 and CDR2 from the germline V gene are MNHEY and SMNVEV (reference sequence). The CDR3 is 14 amino acids. Trimming cost V 8 bases and J 6 bases; bases outside gene matches: 9. The DNA for the CDR3 is TGTGCCAGCGGGAGGGCCGGGAGGGCCAATGAGCAGTTCTTC. Amino acid sequence: CASGRAGRANEQFF.